Listed below are T cell receptor beta chains from one sample, sequenced in a study of T cells in Graves' hyperthyroidism and ophthalmopathy. TCRdb reprocessed the multiplex PCR reads with MiXCR, giving one entry per CDR3 protein. This sample has 550,000 to 700,000 distinct CDR3 sequences, with approximately 44% found just once. The sample consisted of peripheral blood or thyroid tissue (not recorded which). These receptors were taken from an adult woman with Graves' disease, either hyperthyroidism or ophthalmopathy (not recorded which). Both conserved end residues are part of each CDR3. The order of the fields is D gene, clone size, V gene, J gene, CDR3 length, CDR3 DNA, CDR3 protein. The D gene is left open where the match is weak. Size values are once, few and many counts, or a class for expanded clones, and some rows have none.

D gene: TRBD1
clone size: few
V gene: TRBV11-2
J gene: TRBJ2-7
CDR3 length: 16
CDR3 DNA: TGTGCCAGCAGCCCCATGACAGGGGGCATCGCCTACGAGCAGTACTTC
CDR3 protein: CASSPMTGGIAYEQYF

D gene: NA
clone size: many
V gene: TRBV3-1
J gene: TRBJ2-7
CDR3 length: 14
CDR3 DNA: TGTGCCAGCAGCCAGGGGAGCGGGCCCTACGAGCAGTACTTC
CDR3 protein: CASSQGSGPYEQYF

D gene: NA
clone size: NA
V gene: TRBV20-1
J gene: TRBJ1-5
CDR3 length: 13
CDR3 DNA: TGCAGTGCTGCCATGGGCGGGAGTCAGCCCCAGCATTTT
CDR3 protein: CSAAMGGSQPQHF

D gene: NA
clone size: many
V gene: TRBV4-1
J gene: TRBJ1-6
CDR3 length: 12
CDR3 DNA: TGCGCCAGCAGGTCAGAGAATTCACCCCTCCACTTT
CDR3 protein: CASRSENSPLHF

D gene: NA
clone size: many
V gene: TRBV12-3/TRBV12-4
J gene: TRBJ1-1
CDR3 length: 13
CDR3 DNA: TGTGCCAGCAGCAGACGACTCGGGGCTGAAGCTTTCTTT
CDR3 protein: CASSRRLGAEAFF

D gene: NA
clone size: many
V gene: TRBV5-1
J gene: TRBJ2-7
CDR3 length: 15
CDR3 DNA: TGCGCCAGCAGCTCTGGGGTAGGGCACTCCTACGAGCAGTACTTC
CDR3 protein: CASSSGVGHSYEQYF

D gene: NA
clone size: NA
V gene: TRBV28
J gene: TRBJ2-7
CDR3 length: 14
CDR3 DNA: TGTGCCAGCAGTTCACAGGGAATCCTCTTCGAGCAGTACTTC
CDR3 protein: CASSSQGILFEQYF

D gene: TRBD1
clone size: many
V gene: TRBV20-1
J gene: TRBJ2-2
CDR3 length: 15
CDR3 DNA: TGCAGTGCTAGTATGGACAGGGTCGACACCGGGGAGCTGTTTTTT
CDR3 protein: CSASMDRVDTGELFF

D gene: NA
clone size: many
V gene: TRBV6-1
J gene: TRBJ1-5
CDR3 length: 13
CDR3 DNA: TGTGCCAGCAGTGAAGGGAATTTTCAGCCCCAGCATTTT
CDR3 protein: CASSEGNFQPQHF

D gene: NA
clone size: many
V gene: TRBV9
J gene: TRBJ1-6
CDR3 length: 14
CDR3 DNA: TGTGCCAGCAGCGTAACCGGGACGAACGCACCCCTCCACTTT
CDR3 protein: CASSVTGTNAPLHF

D gene: NA
clone size: many
V gene: TRBV7-9
J gene: TRBJ1-1
CDR3 length: 15
CDR3 DNA: TGTGCCAGCAGCTTAGAGCCGGGAGGGGTCACTGAAGCTTTCTTT
CDR3 protein: CASSLEPGGVTEAFF

D gene: TRBD1
clone size: many
V gene: TRBV6-5
J gene: TRBJ2-7
CDR3 length: 15
CDR3 DNA: TGTGCCAGCAGTTATAGCCGGACAGGGCCCTACGAGCAGTACTTC
CDR3 protein: CASSYSRTGPYEQYF

D gene: TRBD1
clone size: many
V gene: TRBV6-2/TRBV6-3
J gene: TRBJ1-5
CDR3 length: 15
CDR3 DNA: TGTGCCAGCAGTTCCTCGGGACAGGAAAGTCAGCCCCAGCATTTT
CDR3 protein: CASSSSGQESQPQHF

D gene: NA
clone size: NA
V gene: TRBV7-6
J gene: TRBJ1-2
CDR3 length: 15
CDR3 DNA: TGTGCCAGCAGCTTAGCCGGGGCAGGGCTGTATGGCTACACCTTC
CDR3 protein: CASSLAGAGLYGYTF

D gene: TRBD2
clone size: NA
V gene: TRBV12-3/TRBV12-4
J gene: TRBJ2-7
CDR3 length: 14
CDR3 DNA: TGTGCCAGCACCCTGACTAGCGGAATTTACGAGCAGTACTTC
CDR3 protein: CASTLTSGIYEQYF

D gene: NA
clone size: NA
V gene: TRBV6-6
J gene: TRBJ1-5
CDR3 length: 13
CDR3 DNA: TGTGCCAGCGGGACCGATACACATAAGCCCCAGCATTTT
CDR3 protein: CASGTDTHKPQHF

D gene: NA
clone size: NA
V gene: TRBV10-3
J gene: TRBJ1-2
CDR3 length: 14
CDR3 DNA: TGTGCCATCAGTGAAGGGACTAGCGGCTATGGCTACACCTTC
CDR3 protein: CAISEGTSGYGYTF

D gene: NA
clone size: NA
V gene: TRBV6-1
J gene: TRBJ2-7
CDR3 length: 13
CDR3 DNA: TGTGCCAGCAGAATGGGAAATTTCTACGAGCAGTACTTC
CDR3 protein: CASRMGNFYEQYF

D gene: TRBD2
clone size: few
V gene: TRBV6-5
J gene: TRBJ2-7
CDR3 length: 15
CDR3 DNA: TGTGCCAGCAGTTGGGCTAGCGGGAGTATCTACGAGCAGTACTTC
CDR3 protein: CASSWASGSIYEQYF

D gene: NA
clone size: many
V gene: TRBV7-9
J gene: TRBJ2-7
CDR3 length: 12
CDR3 DNA: TGTGCCACCCTCGGGGAAGGGGACGAGCAGTACTTC
CDR3 protein: CATLGEGDEQYF